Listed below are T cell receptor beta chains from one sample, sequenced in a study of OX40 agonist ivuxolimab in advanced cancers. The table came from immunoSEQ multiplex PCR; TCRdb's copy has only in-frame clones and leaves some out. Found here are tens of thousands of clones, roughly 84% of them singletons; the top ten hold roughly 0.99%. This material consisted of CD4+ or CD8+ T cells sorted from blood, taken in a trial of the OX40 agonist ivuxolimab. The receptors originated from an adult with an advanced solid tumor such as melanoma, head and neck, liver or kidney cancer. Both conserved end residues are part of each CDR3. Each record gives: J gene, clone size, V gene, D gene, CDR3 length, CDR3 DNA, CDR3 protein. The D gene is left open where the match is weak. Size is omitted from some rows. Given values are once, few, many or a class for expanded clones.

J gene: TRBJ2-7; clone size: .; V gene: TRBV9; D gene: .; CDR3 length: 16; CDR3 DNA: TGTGCCAGCAGCGTCCTTTTGGCAGGGAAATCCTACGAGCAGTACTTC; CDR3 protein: CASSVLLAGKSYEQYF
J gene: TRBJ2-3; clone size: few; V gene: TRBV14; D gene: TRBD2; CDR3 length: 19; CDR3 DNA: TGTGCCAGCAGCCAAGCGCTCGGCTCCGAAGCTAGCGGGGGAGATACGCAGTATTTT; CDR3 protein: CASSQALGSEASGGDTQYF
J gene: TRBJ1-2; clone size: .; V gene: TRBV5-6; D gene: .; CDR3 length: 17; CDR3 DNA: TGTGCCAGCAGCTTGGCCATGGGGCAGTTTTCGTTATATGGCTACACCTTC; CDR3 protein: CASSLAMGQFSLYGYTF
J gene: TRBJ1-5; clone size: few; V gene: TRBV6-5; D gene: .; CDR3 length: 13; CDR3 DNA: TGTGCCAGCAGCCCAGTGGGCGTCCAGCCCCAGCATTTT; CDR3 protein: CASSPVGVQPQHF
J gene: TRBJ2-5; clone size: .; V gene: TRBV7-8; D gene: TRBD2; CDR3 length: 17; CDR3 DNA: TGTGCCAGCAGCTTAGGGTCCCTAGCGGGTCCTGTAGAGACCCAGTACTTC; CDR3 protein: CASSLGSLAGPVETQYF
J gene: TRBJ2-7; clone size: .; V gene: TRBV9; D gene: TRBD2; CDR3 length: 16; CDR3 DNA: TGTGCCAGCAGCGGAAAACTAGCGGGGAACCTATACGAGCAGTACTTC; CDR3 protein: CASSGKLAGNLYEQYF
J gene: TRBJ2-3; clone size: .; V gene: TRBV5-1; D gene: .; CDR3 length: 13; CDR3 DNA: TGCGCCAGCAGCTTGGCGGGCACAGATACGCAGTATTTT; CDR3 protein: CASSLAGTDTQYF
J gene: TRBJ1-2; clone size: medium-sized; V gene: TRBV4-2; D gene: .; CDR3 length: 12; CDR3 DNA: TGTGCCAGCAGCCAAGATTCATATGGCTACACCTTC; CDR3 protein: CASSQDSYGYTF
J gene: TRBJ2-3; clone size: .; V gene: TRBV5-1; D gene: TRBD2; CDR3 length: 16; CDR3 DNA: TGCGCCAGCAGCAGTTCCTCAACTAGCGCCGGGGATACGCAGTATTTT; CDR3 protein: CASSSSSTSAGDTQYF
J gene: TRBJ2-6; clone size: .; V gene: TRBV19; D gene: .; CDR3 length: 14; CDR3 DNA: TGTGCCAGTACTAGTGTTCCTGGGGCCAACGTCCTGACTTTC; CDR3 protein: CASTSVPGANVLTF
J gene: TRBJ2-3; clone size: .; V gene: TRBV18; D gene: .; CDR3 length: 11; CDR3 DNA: TGTGCCAGCTCACCCACAGATACGCAGTATTTT; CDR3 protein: CASSPTDTQYF
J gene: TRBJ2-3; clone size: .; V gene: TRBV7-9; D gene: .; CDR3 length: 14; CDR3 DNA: TGTGCCAGCAGCACGAACAGGGTTGCAGATACGCAGTATTTT; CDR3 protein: CASSTNRVADTQYF
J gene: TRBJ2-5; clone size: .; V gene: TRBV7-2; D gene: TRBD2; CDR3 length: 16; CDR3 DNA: TGTGCCAGCAGCTTAGCCGGGACTAGCGTACAAGAGACCCAGTACTTC; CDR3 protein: CASSLAGTSVQETQYF
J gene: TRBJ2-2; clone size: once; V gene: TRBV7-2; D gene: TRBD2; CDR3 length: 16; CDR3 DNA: TGTGCCAGCAGCCCTTGGGTCGGACTAGCGACCGGGGAGCTGTTTTTT; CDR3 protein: CASSPWVGLATGELFF
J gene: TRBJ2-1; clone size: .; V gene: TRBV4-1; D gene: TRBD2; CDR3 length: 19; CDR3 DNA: TGCGCCAGCAGCCAAGTAGGGACTAGCGGGGGACAAGGATACAATGAGCAGTTCTTC; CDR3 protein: CASSQVGTSGGQGYNEQFF
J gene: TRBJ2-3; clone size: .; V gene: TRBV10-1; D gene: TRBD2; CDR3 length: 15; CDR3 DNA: TGCGCCAGCAGCGGGGGGGGCCTGAACACAGATACGCAGTATTTT; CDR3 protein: CASSGGGLNTDTQYF
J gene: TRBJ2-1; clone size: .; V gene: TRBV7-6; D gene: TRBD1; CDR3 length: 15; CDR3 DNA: TGTGCCAGCAGCTTATTCCAGGGGGTATCATATGAGCAGTTCTTC; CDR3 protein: CASSLFQGVSYEQFF
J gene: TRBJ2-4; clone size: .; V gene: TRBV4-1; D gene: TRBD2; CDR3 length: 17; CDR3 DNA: TGCGCCAGCAGCCAAGCCACCCTAGCGGGGGCCAAAAACATTCAGTACTTC; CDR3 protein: CASSQATLAGAKNIQYF
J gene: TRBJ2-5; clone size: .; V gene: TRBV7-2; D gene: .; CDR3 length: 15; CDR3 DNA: TGTGCCAGCAGCTTAGCCCTCGGTCCTAGGGAGACCCAGTACTTC; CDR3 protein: CASSLALGPRETQYF
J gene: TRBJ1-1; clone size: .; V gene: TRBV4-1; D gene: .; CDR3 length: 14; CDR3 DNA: TGCGCCAGCAGCCAAGGACTGGACGGCCGGGTAGCTTTCTTT; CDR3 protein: CASSQGLDGRVAFF
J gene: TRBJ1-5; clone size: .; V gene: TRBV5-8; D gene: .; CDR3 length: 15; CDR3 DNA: TGTGCCAGCAGAAAGGGGAGGGCGGGCTACGAGCCCCAGCATTTT; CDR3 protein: CASRKGRAGYEPQHF
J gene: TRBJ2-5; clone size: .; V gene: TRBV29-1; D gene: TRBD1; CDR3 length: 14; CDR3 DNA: TGCAGCGTTGATAGTCGACAGGGGGAGAGGACCCAGTACTTC; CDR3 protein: CSVDSRQGERTQYF
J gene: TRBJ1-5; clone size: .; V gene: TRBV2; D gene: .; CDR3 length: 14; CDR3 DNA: TGTGCCAGCAGTTTTAGGCATAGCAATCAGCCCCAGCATTTT; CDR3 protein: CASSFRHSNQPQHF
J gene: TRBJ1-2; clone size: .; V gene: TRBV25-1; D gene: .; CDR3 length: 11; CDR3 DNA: TGTGCCAGCAGTGCCCGCTATGGCTACACCTTC; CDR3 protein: CASSARYGYTF
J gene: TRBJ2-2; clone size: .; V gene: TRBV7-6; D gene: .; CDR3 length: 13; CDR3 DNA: TGTGCCAGCAGCTTAATGAACACCGGGGAGCTGTTTTTT; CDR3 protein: CASSLMNTGELFF
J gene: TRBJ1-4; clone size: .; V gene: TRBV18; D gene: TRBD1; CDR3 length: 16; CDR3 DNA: TGTGCCAGCTCACCACTCCTGACAGGGGCTAATGAAAAACTGTTTTTT; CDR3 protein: CASSPLLTGANEKLFF
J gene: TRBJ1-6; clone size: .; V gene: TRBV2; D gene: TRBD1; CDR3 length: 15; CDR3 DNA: TGTGCCAGCAGGAACACAGGGGGCTATAATTCACCCCTCCACTTT; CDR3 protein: CASRNTGGYNSPLHF